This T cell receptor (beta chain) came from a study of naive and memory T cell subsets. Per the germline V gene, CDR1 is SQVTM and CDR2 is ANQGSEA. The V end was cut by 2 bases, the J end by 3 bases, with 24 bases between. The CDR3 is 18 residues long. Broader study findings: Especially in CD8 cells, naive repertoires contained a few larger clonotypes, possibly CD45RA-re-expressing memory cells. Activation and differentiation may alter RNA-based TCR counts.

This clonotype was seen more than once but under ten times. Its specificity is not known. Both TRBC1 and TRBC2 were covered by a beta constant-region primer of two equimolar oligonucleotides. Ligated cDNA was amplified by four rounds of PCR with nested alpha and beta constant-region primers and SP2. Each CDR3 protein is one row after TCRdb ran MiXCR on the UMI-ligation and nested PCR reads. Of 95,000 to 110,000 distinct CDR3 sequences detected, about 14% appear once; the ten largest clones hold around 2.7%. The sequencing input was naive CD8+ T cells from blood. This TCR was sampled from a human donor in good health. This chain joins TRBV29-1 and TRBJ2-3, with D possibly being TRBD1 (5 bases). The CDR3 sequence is CSVEWALFGQAGTDTQYF. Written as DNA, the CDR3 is TGCAGCGTTGAATGGGCTTTGTTTGGACAAGCCGGGACAGATACGCAGTATTTT.